The 21 T cell receptor beta chains presented below share a single source sample, sequenced in a study of cytomegalovirus exposure and HLA in healthy donors. Amplification used 60 Vbeta primers and 13 Jbeta primers. The method was immunoSEQ multiplex PCR; TCRdb's version includes in-frame clones alone and lacks a portion of them. The sample has about 160,000 clones, 60% to 80% seen once. Source material: PBMCs. Receptor source: a male donor in good health and CMV-seronegative.

V usage is TRBV28 and J usage is TRBJ1-4; D call uncertain. V lost 5 bases, J lost 4 bases, and 17 bases lay in between. The CDR3 spans 16 residues. Germline V gives CDR1 MDHEN, CDR2 SYDVKM. The CDR3 sequence: CASSPTPGRGNEKLFF. As DNA, the CDR3 is TGTGCCAGCAGTCCCACGCCCGGACGGGGTAATGAAAAACTGTTTTTT.

The chain carries TRBV14 and TRBJ2-5, with D perhaps TRBD2 (5 bases). V was cut by 0 bases and J by 1 base, with 9 bases left in between. This CDR3 contains 15 residues. The germline CDR1 and CDR2 sequences are SGHDN and FVKESK. The CDR3 sequence: CASSQDRRTQETQYF. As DNA, the CDR3 is TGTGCCAGCAGCCAAGACAGGAGGACCCAAGAGACCCAGTACTTC.

The genes are TRBV2 and TRBJ2-5, with 10 nucleotides matching TRBD1. Gene TRBJ2-7 matches the end of the DNA better, so the J call may be wrong. Germline V CDR1 and CDR2: SNHLY, FYNNEI. There are 14 residues in the CDR3. CDR3 sequence: CASIFGTGAYEQYF. For the CDR3, the DNA is TGTGCCAGCATCTTCGGGACAGGGGCCTACGAGCAGTACTTC.

V gene TRBV6-1 combines with J gene TRBJ2-7, with 9 positions matching TRBD1. Germline V gene lookup returns CDR1 MNHNS and CDR2 SASEGT. The CDR3 spans 14 residues. Germline trimming cut 4 bases from V and 3 bases from J; bases unmatched to any gene: 4. CDR3 loop: CASSADRGIYEQYF. The CDR3 DNA reads as TGTGCCAGCAGTGCGGACAGGGGCATCTACGAGCAGTACTTC.

The gene calls are TRBV5-6 and TRBJ2-5; 14 nucleotides line up with TRBD2. The CDR3 spans 16 residues. Germline values: CDR1 SGHDT, CDR2 YYEEEE. Losses at the gene ends were 4 bases for V and 4 bases for J; bases not matched to a gene: 6. CDR3 in DNA: TGTGCCAGCAGCGTGACTAGCGGGAGGGCGGGAGAGACCCAGTACTTC. Its protein is CASSVTSGRAGETQYF.

This sequence joins TRBV18 and TRBJ2-2, with D tentatively TRBD2 (5 bases). The CDR3 is 14 amino acids. Germline V gives CDR1 KGHSH, CDR2 LQKENI. The V end was cut by 2 bases, the J end by 5 bases, with 9 bases between. The CDR3 nucleotides are TGTGCCAGCTCACCATCCGGAGGAACCGGGGAGCTGTTTTTT. Protein product: CASSPSGGTGELFF.

The V call is TRBV6-6, the J call TRBJ1-4; TRBD1 might be the D (6 bases). CDR3 length: 15 amino acids. Germline V gives CDR1 MNHNY, CDR2 SVGAGI (reference sequence). Trimming shortened V by 4 bases and J by 7 bases, and 16 bases separated the two germline ends. The CDR3 DNA is TGTGCCAGCAGTTCAACCGGGACAAGGCTTGAAAAACTGTTTTTT. Translation gives CASSSTGTRLEKLFF.

The V call is TRBV6-4, the J call TRBJ2-1; 9 nucleotides align to TRBD1. Germline V gene data show CDR1 as MRHNA and CDR2 as SNTAGT. V lost 4 bases and J lost 9; bases outside the gene matches: 7. The CDR3 length is 14 residues. The CDR3 spells CASSGQGEVGEQFF. CDR3 nucleotide sequence: TGTGCCAGCAGTGGACAGGGGGAGGTCGGTGAGCAGTTCTTC.

The table lists this clone with a count of one. The chain employs TRBV28 and TRBJ1-4; tentative D call: TRBD1 (5 bases). Trimming removed 7 bases from V and 0 bases from J, with 12 bases in between. The CDR3 runs to 15 residues. The germline gives CDR1 MDHEN, CDR2 SYDVKM. CDR3 in amino acids: CASNVNRTTNEKLFF. DNA for the CDR3: TGTGCCAGCAACGTTAACAGGACAACTAATGAAAAACTGTTTTTT.

This chain connects TRBV7-3 to TRBJ2-5, with D maybe TRBD1 (5 bases). Trimming took 5 bases from V and 5 from J, leaving 12 bases between them. Germline V gives CDR1 SGHTA, CDR2 FQGTGA. This CDR3 is built from 13 residues. CDR3 sequence reads: CASSEQVPETQYF. CDR3 DNA sequence: TGTGCCAGCAGCGAACAGGTTCCGGAGACCCAGTACTTC.

This chain links TRBV10-3 with TRBJ1-2, with a tentative D call TRBD1 (5 bases). V was clipped by 3 bases and J by 2 bases, with 13 bases between them. This CDR3 comprises 15 residues. Germline CDR1 is ENHRY and CDR2 is SYGVKD. CDR3 loop: CAISESGAINYGYTF. CDR3 DNA: TGTGCCATCAGTGAAAGCGGGGCGATAAACTATGGCTACACCTTC.

The genes are TRBV19 and TRBJ2-5, with 7 bases fitting TRBD2. V lost 4 bases and J lost 1; bases outside the gene matches: 6. This CDR3 has 15 residues. Germline V gives CDR1 LNHDA, CDR2 SQIVND (reference sequence). The CDR3 DNA sequence: TGTGCCAGTAGTACCCTCGCTAGCGGCCAAGAGACCCAGTACTTC. Translated: CASSTLASGQETQYF.

This chain uses TRBV13 with TRBJ1-1; TRBD1 matches at 7 bases. The V and J ends lost 4 bases and 5 bases, in that order; junction bases with no gene match: 7. CDR3 length: 14 amino acids. Germline CDR1 PRHDT, CDR2 FYEKMQ (reference sequence). Here the CDR3 reads CASSSGLQGTEAFF. The CDR3 region has the DNA TGTGCCAGCAGCTCGGGCTTACAGGGGACTGAAGCTTTCTTT.

The chain combines TRBV9 with TRBJ1-6; D not resolved. Germline loops: CDR1 SGDLS, CDR2 YYNGEE. The CDR3 covers 14 residues. Trimming took off 2 bases at V and 8 bases at J, with 11 bases between the two ends. The CDR3 coding sequence is TGTGCCAGCAGCGTTACCCAGGAAGATTCACCCCTCCACTTT. Residues: CASSVTQEDSPLHF.

In its sample, this clone was seen once. This chain connects TRBV4-1 to TRBJ2-5, with a possible D match to TRBD2 (7 bases). This CDR3 is built from 17 residues. Between the trimmed V and J ends, which lost 1 base and 5 bases, there was a span of 20 bases. Germline CDR1 is MGHRA and CDR2 is YSYEKL. This CDR3 is CASSQGGGGVDRETQYF. Written as DNA, the CDR3 is TGCGCCAGCAGCCAAGGGGGAGGGGGTGTCGACCGCGAGACCCAGTACTTC.

This clone has more than one count but fewer than ten. The J gene is TRBJ1-2, the V gene TRBV4-2, with a tentative D call TRBD1 (6 bases). This CDR3 comprises 14 residues. The V and J ends lost 0 bases and 3 bases respectively, with 8 bases between them. The germline V gene has CDR1 LGHNA and CDR2 YNFKEQ. The CDR3 here is CASSQEWTDYGYTF. The DNA for the CDR3 is TGTGCCAGCAGCCAAGAATGGACAGACTATGGCTACACCTTC.

As concerns this clone: This specimen includes other DNA sequences encoding the same CDR3. The V gene is TRBV9, the J gene TRBJ1-2; D remains ambiguous. The V end was cut by 0 bases, the J end by 2 bases, with 8 bases between. The V gene's germline CDR1 is SGDLS and CDR2 YYNGEE. The CDR3 covers 14 residues. CDR3 DNA sequence: TGTGCCAGCAGCGTAGGAGGCGGAAACTATGGCTACACCTTC. The encoded protein is CASSVGGGNYGYTF.

J is TRBJ1-2 and V is TRBV28, with no clear D. Trimming took 4 bases from V and 3 from J, leaving 6 bases between them. The CDR3 spans 12 residues. From germline, CDR1 is MDHEN and CDR2 SYDVKM. CDR3 coding DNA: TGTGCCAGCAGTTGGTCAGACTATGGCTACACCTTC. It is translated as CASSWSDYGYTF.

V gene TRBV15 combines with J gene TRBJ1-4, with D unresolved. The CDR3 runs to 15 residues. Trimming took 3 bases from V and 6 from J, leaving 14 bases between them. CDR1 and CDR2 from the germline V gene are LNHNV and YYDKDF (reference sequence). For the CDR3, the DNA is TGTGCCACCAGCAGGGAGGGTATCGAGGATGAAAAACTGTTTTTT. It specifies CATSREGIEDEKLFF.

The rearrangement links TRBV7-2 to TRBJ2-2, with D uncertain. V was clipped by 2 bases and J by 2 bases, with 9 bases between them. The CDR3 covers 15 residues. Germline V gene data show CDR1 as SGHTA and CDR2 as FQGNSA. The CDR3 spells CASSLNSPNTGELFF. In DNA form, the CDR3 reads TGTGCCAGCAGCTTAAACAGCCCAAACACCGGGGAGCTGTTTTTT.

The rearrangement uses TRBV7-6 and TRBJ1-1; D perhaps matches TRBD1 (5 bases). This CDR3 contains 16 residues. Deletions cut 1 base from V and 2 bases from J, with 14 bases between. Germline CDR1 reads SGHVS; CDR2 reads FNYEAQ. The CDR3 DNA reads as TGTGCCAGCAGCTTAGAAACGGGGGGGACCAACACTGAAGCTTTCTTT. The encoded protein is CASSLETGGTNTEAFF.